Presented here are 8 T cell receptor beta chains from one specimen sequenced in a study of cytomegalovirus exposure and HLA in healthy donors. In the PCR, 60 Vbeta and 13 Jbeta primers were used. Assay used: immunoSEQ multiplex PCR; TCRdb lists only in-frame clones, some missing. The listing records some 31,000 clones. The sequencing sample was made of PBMCs. These receptors all come from a woman aged 35 to 49 in good health and CMV-seropositive.

The chain couples TRBV27 to TRBJ2-7; 7 bases match TRBD1. Germline V gene sequence: CDR1 MNHEY, CDR2 SMNVEV (reference sequence). V lost 4 bases, J lost 4 bases, and 7 bases stayed unmatched. The CDR3 is made up of 14 amino acids. DNA of the CDR3: TGTGCCAGCAGTTCCGGACAGGCGAGATACGAGCAGTACTTC. Its protein is CASSSGQARYEQYF.

J is TRBJ2-1 and V is TRBV5-6; TRBD1 matches 10 bases. The germline gives CDR1 SGHDT, CDR2 YYEEEE. The CDR3 is 14 residues long. V shed 2 bases, J shed 6 bases, and the junction held 2 bases outside the gene matches. The CDR3 here is CASSFGTGVNEQFF. CDR3 coding DNA: TGTGCCAGCAGCTTCGGGACAGGGGTCAATGAGCAGTTCTTC.

This chain uses TRBV30 with TRBJ1-1; 9 nucleotides align to TRBD1. V trimming: 3 bases; J trimming: 3 bases; junction bases outside the gene matches: 8. This CDR3 has 15 amino acids. The V gene's germline CDR1 is GTSNPN and CDR2 SVGIG (reference sequence). CDR3 sequence reads: CAWRATGTGHTEAFF. CDR3 DNA: TGTGCCTGGAGGGCAACCGGGACAGGGCACACTGAAGCTTTCTTT. Using reference TRBV30 and TRBJ1-1 for the parts outside the CDR3, the full variable domain is SQTIHQWPATLVQPVGSPLSLECTVEGTSNPNLYWYRQAAGRGLQLLFYSVGIGQISSEVPQNLSASRPQDRQFILSSKKLLLSDSGFYLCAWRATGTGHTEAFFGQGTRLTVV.

The gene calls are TRBV2 and TRBJ1-2; D is possibly TRBD1 (6 bases). Germline V lookup: CDR1 SNHLY, CDR2 FYNNEI. The CDR3 is 13 amino acids. V was shortened by 10 bases and J by 1 base, with 13 bases between the two germline ends. CDR3 bases: TGTGCCACCAGACAGGAGTTTAACTATGGCTACACCTTC. This codes for CATRQEFNYGYTF.

J is TRBJ1-2 and V is TRBV28; 9 bases map to TRBD1. Germline loops: CDR1 MDHEN, CDR2 SYDVKM. V lost 4 bases, J lost 4 bases, and 13 bases stayed unmatched. CDR3 length: 17 residues. DNA of the CDR3: TGTGCCAGCAGTTCCGGGGCGTGGGACAGGGAGGCCTATGGCTACACCTTC. The encoded protein is CASSSGAWDREAYGYTF.

The J gene is TRBJ2-5, the V gene TRBV30; possibly TRBD1 for D (6 bases). CDR3 size: 17 residues. Germline loops: CDR1 GTSNPN, CDR2 SVGIG (reference sequence). With 3 bases removed from V and 5 bases from J, the gap between germline ends came to 25 bases. The CDR3 DNA reads TGTGCCTGGAGATCGACCGCAGGGGCCCAAACCACGGAGACCCAGTACTTC. It encodes CAWRSTAGAQTTETQYF.

The rearrangement joins TRBV5-6 to TRBJ2-3; 11 positions agree with TRBD2. The CDR3 extends over 15 amino acids. After removal of 0 bases from V and 6 bases from J, the junction contained 3 bases not matched to a gene. Germline V gives CDR1 SGHDT, CDR2 YYEEEE. The CDR3 loop reads CASSLAASGRDTQYF. CDR3 coding DNA: TGTGCCAGCAGCTTGGCCGCTAGCGGGAGGGATACGCAGTATTTT.

The chain has TRBV11-3 and TRBJ2-7; 9 nucleotides line up with TRBD2. J gave up 4 bases and V 1 base, and 2 bases lay outside the gene matches. The CDR3 contains 14 residues. Germline values: CDR1 SGHNT, CDR2 YENEEA. The CDR3 nucleotides are TGTGCCAGCAGCTTAGCAGCGGGAGGTTACGAGCAGTACTTC. It encodes CASSLAAGGYEQYF.